The clone carrying this T cell receptor (beta chain) has a handful of counts. The antigen is undetermined. These data originate in a study of T cells in Graves' hyperthyroidism and ophthalmopathy. For the study at large: Peripheral blood samples were taken at initial diagnosis, prior to any treatment.

Findings and caveats of the study: Blood held most thyroid clonotypes expanded above 0.001 frequency.

The source material, RNA transcripts, was used to amplify TCR beta CDR3 regions. RT-PCR in the first round (using the HTBI primer set) targeted the TCR CDR3. TCRdb analysed the multiplex PCR reads with MiXCR anew, one entry per CDR3 protein. The data hold around 760,000 distinct CDR3 sequences, with 35% observed a single time. Fresh peripheral blood, 10 ml, was the source of the PBMCs. The germline CDR1 and CDR2 sequences are MNHNY and SVGAGI (reference sequence). This CDR3 region has 14 residues. V was pared by 7 bases and J by 2 bases, with 12 bases between. The sequenced sample consisted of blood. This TCR derives from a middle-aged woman with Graves' hyperthyroidism. The V call is TRBV6-6, the J call TRBJ1-5, with D perhaps matching TRBD1 (5 bases). CDR3 protein: CASTSGKGNQPQHF. The CDR3 nucleotides are TGTGCCAGCACCTCAGGGAAGGGCAATCAGCCCCAGCATTTT.